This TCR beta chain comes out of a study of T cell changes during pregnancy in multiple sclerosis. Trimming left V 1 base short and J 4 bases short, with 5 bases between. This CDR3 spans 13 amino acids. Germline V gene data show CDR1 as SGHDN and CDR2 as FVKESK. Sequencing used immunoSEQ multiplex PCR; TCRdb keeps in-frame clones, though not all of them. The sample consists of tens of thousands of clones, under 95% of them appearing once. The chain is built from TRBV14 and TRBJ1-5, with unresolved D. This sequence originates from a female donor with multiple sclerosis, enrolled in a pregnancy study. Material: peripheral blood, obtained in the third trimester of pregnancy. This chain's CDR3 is CASSQGRNQPQHF. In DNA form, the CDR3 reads TGTGCCAGCAGCCAAGGGAGAAATCAGCCCCAGCATTTT. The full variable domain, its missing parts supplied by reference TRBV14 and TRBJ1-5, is EAGVTQFPSHSVIEKGQTVTLRCDPISGHDNLYWYRRVMGKEIKFLLHFVKESKQDESGMPNNRFLAERTGGTYSTLKVQPAELEDSGVYFCASSQGRNQPQHFGDGTRLSIL.